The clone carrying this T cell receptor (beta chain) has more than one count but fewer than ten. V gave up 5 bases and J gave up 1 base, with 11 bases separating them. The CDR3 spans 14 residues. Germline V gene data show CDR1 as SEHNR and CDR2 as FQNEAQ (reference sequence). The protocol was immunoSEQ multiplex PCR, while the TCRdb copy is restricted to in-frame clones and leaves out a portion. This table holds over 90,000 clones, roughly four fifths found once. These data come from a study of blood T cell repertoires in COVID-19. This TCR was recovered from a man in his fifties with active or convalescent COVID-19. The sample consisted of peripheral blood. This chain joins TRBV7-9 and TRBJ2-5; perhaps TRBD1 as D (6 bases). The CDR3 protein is CASSPRGSQETQYF. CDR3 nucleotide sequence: TGTGCCAGCAGCCCAAGGGGGAGCCAAGAGACCCAGTACTTC.